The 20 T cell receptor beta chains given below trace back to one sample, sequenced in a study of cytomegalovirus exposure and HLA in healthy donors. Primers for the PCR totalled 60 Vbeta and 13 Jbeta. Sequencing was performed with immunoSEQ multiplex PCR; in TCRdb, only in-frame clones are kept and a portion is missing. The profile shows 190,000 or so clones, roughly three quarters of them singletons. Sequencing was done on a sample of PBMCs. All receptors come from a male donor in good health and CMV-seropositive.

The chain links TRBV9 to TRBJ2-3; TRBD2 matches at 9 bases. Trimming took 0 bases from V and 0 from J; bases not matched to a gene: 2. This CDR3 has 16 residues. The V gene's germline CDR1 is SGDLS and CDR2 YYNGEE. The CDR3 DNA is TGTGCCAGCAGCGTAGATCTAGCGGGGAGCACAGATACGCAGTATTTT. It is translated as CASSVDLAGSTDTQYF. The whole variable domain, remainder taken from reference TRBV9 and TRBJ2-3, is DSGVTQTPKHLITATGQRVTLRCSPRSGDLSVYWYQQSLDQGLQFLIQYYNGEERAKGNILERFSAQQFPDLHSELNLSSLELGDSALYFCASSVDLAGSTDTQYFGPGTRLTVL.

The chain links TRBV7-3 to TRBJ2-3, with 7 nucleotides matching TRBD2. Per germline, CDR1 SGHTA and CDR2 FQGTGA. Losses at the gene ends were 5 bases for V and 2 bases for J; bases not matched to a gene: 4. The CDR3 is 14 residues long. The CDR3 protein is CASSVGLFTDTQYF. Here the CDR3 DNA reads TGTGCCAGCAGCGTGGGACTATTCACAGATACGCAGTATTTT.

CDR3 residues: CASSYPGGSYEQYF. CDR3 bases: TGTGCCAGCAGTTACCCCGGCGGCTCCTACGAGCAGTACTTC. The V gene is TRBV6-6, the J gene TRBJ2-7, with D unresolved. Germline values: CDR1 MNHNY, CDR2 SVGAGI (reference sequence). The CDR3 has 14 residues. The V end was cut by 2 bases, the J end by 0 bases, with 8 bases between.

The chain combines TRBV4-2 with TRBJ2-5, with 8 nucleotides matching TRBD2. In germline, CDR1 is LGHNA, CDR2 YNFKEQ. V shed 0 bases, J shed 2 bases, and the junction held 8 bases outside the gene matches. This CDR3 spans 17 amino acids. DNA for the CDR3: TGTGCCAGCAGCCAAGATTGGAGCGGGGGCCTACAAGAGACCCAGTACTTC. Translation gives CASSQDWSGGLQETQYF.

CDR3 bases: TGCGCCAGCAGCTCGGGACAGCCTAGCACAGATACGCAGTATTTT. Translating gives CASSSGQPSTDTQYF. The chain couples TRBV5-1 to TRBJ2-3; 7 bases line up with TRBD1. The length of the CDR3 is 15 residues. Germline values: CDR1 SGHRS, CDR2 YFSETQ. V gave up 3 bases and J gave up 0 bases; unmatched junction bases: 4.

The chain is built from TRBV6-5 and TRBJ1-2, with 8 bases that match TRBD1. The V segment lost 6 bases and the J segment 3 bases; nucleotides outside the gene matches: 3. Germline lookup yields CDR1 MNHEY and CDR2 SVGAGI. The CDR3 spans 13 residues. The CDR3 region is CASRTGAHYGYTF. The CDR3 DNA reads TGTGCCAGCAGGACAGGGGCCCACTATGGCTACACCTTC.

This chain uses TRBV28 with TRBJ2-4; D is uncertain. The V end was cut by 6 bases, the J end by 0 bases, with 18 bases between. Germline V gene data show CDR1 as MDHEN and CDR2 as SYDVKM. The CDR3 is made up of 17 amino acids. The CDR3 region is CASSVSIGELAKNIQYF. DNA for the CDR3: TGTGCCAGCAGCGTATCTATCGGTGAACTAGCCAAAAACATTCAGTACTTC.

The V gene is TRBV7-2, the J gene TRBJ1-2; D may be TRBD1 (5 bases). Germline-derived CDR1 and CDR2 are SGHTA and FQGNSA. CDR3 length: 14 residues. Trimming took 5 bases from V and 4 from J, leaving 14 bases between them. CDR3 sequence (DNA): TGTGCCAGCAGCCAGGAGGGGCAAGTCTATGGCTACACCTTC. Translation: CASSQEGQVYGYTF.

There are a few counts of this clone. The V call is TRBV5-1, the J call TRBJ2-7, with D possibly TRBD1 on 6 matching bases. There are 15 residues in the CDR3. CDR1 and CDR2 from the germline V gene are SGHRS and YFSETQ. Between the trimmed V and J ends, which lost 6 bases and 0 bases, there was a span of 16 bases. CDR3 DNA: TGCGCCAGCAAAGGGGTGGGACAAAACTCCTACGAGCAGTACTTC. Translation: CASKGVGQNSYEQYF. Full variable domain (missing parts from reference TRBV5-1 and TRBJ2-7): KAGVTQTPRYLIKTRGQQVTLSCSPISGHRSVSWYQQTPGQGLQFLFEYFSETQRNKGNFPGRFSGRQFSNSRSEMNVSTLELGDSALYLCASKGVGQNSYEQYFGPGTRLTVT.

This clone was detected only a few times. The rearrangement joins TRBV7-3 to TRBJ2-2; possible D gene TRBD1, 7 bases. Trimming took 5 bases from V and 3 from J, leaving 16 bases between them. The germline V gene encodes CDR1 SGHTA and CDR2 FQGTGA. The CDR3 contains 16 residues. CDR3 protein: CASSPAGGGHTGELFF. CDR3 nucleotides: TGTGCCAGCAGCCCCGCAGGAGGGGGCCACACCGGGGAGCTGTTTTTT.

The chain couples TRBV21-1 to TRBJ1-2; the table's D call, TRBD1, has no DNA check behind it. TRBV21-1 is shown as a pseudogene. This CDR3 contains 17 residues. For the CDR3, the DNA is TGTGCCAGCAGCAATGGGCCCAGGGCAGTCCGTAACTATGGCTACACCTTC. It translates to CASSNGPRAVRNYGYTF.

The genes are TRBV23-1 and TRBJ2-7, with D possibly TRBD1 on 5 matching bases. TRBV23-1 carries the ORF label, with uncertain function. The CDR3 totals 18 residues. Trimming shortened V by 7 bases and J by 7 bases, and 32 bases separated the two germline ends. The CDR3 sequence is CASTQTVLTVPRAKEQYF. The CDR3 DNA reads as TGCGCCAGCACCCAGACAGTCCTTACGGTTCCAAGGGCGAAAGAGCAGTACTTC.

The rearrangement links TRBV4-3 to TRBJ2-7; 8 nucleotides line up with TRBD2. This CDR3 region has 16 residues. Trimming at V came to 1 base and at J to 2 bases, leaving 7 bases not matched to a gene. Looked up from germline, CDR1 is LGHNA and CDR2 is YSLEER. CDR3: CASSQGATSATYEQYF. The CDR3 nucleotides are TGCGCCAGCAGCCAAGGCGCGACTAGCGCGACCTACGAGCAGTACTTC.

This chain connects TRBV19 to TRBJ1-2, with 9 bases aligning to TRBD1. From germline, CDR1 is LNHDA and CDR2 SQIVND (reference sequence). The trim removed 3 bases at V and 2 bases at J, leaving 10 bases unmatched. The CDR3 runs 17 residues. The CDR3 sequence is CASSIPPRQGGNYGYTF. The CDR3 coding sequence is TGTGCCAGTAGTATCCCCCCGAGACAGGGGGGAAACTATGGCTACACCTTC.

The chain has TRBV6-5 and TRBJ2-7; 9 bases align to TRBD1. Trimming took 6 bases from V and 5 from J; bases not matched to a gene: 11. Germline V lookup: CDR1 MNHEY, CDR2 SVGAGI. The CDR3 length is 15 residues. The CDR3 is CASSRLTGQGNEQYF. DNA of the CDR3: TGTGCCAGCAGCCGATTAACGGGACAGGGCAACGAGCAGTACTTC.

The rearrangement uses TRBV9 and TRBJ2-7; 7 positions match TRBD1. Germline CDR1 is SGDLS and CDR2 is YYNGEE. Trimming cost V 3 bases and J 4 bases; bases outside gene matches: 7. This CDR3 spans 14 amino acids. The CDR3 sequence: CASSAPGQRYEQYF. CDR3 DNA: TGTGCCAGCAGCGCTCCGGGACAGCGATACGAGCAGTACTTC.

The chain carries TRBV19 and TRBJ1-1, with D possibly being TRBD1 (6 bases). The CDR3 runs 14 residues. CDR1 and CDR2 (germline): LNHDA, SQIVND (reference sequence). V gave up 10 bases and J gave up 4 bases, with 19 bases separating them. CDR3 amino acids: CATAVGGARTEAFF. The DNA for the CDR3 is TGTGCCACCGCGGTAGGGGGAGCGCGCACTGAAGCTTTCTTT.

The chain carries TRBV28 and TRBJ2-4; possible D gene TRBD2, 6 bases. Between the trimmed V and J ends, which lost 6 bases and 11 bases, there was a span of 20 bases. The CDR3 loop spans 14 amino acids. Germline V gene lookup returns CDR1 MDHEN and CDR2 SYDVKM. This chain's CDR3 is CASSKRGSLGLQYF. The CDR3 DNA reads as TGTGCCAGCAGCAAACGGGGGTCCTTGGGTCTTCAGTACTTC.

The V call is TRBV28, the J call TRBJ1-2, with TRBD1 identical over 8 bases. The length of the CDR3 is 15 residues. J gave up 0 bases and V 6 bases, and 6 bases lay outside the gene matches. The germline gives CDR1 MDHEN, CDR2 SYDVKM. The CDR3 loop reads CASRFQGAPNYGYTF. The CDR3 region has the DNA TGTGCCAGCAGATTTCAGGGGGCGCCTAACTATGGCTACACCTTC.

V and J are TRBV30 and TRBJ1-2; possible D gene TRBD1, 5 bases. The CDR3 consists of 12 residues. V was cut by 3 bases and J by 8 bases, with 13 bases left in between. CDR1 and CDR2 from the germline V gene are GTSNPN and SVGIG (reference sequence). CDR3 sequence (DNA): TGTGCCTGGAGACTAAGGGGTGAAGGCTACACCTTC. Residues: CAWRLRGEGYTF.